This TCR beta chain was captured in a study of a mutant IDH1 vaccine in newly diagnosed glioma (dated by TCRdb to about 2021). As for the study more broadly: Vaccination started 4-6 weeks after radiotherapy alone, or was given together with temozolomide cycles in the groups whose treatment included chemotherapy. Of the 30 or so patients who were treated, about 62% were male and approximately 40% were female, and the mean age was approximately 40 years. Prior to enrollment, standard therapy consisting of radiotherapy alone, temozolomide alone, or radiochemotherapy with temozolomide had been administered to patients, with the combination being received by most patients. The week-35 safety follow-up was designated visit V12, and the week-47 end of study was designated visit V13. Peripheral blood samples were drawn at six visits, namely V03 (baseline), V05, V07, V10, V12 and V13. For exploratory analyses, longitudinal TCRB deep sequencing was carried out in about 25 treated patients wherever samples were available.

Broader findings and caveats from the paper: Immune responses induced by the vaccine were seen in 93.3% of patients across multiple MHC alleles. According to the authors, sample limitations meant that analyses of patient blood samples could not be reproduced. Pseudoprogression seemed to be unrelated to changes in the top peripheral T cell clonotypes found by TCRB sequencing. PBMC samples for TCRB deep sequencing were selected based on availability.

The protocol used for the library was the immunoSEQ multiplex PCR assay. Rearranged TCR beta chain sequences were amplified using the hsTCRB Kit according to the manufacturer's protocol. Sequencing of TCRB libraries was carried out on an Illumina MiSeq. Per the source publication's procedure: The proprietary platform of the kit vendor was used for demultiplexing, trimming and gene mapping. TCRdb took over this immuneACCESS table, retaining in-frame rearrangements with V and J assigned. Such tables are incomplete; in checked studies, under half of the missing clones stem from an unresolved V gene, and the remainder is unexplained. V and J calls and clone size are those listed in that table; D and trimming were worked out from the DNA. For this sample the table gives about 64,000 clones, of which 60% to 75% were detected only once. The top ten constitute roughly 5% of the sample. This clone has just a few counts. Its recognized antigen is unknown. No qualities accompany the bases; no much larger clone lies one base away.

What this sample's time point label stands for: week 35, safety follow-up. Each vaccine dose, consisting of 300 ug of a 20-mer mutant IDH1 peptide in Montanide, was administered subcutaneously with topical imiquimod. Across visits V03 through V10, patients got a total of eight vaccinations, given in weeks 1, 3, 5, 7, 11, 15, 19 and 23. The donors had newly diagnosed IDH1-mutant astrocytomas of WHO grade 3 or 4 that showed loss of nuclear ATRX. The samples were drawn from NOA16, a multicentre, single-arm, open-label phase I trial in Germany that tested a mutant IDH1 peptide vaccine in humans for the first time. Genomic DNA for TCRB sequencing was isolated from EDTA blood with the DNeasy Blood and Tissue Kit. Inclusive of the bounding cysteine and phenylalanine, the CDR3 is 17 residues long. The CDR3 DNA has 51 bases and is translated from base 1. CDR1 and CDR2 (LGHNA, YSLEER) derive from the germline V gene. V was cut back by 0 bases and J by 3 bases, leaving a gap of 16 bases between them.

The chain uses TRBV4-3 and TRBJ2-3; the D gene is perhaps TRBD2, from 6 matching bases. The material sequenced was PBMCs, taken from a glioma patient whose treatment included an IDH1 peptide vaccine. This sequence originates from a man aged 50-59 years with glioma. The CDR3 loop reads CASSQDQEGSGTDTQYF. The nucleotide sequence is TGCGCCAGCAGCCAAGATCAGGAGGGGTCTGGGACAGATACGCAGTATTTT.